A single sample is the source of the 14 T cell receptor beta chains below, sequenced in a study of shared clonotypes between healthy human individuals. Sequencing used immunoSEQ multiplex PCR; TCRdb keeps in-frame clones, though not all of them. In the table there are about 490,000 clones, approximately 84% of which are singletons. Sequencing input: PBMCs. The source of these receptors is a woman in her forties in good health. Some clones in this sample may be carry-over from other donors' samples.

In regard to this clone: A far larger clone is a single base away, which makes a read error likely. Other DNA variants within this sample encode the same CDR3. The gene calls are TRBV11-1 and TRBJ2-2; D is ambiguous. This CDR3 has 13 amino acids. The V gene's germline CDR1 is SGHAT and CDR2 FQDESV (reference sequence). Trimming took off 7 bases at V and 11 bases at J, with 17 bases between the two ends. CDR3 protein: CASTSVSNGELFF. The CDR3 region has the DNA TGTGCCAGCACCTCGGTGTCCAACGGTGAGCTGTTTTTT.

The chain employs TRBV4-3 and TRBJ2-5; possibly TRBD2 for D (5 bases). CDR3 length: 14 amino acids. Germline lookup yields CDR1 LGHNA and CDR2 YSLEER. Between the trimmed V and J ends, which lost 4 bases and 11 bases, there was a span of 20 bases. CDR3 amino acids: CASSPQIGSEEQYF. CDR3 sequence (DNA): TGCGCCAGCAGCCCTCAGATTGGGTCGGAGGAGCAGTACTTC.

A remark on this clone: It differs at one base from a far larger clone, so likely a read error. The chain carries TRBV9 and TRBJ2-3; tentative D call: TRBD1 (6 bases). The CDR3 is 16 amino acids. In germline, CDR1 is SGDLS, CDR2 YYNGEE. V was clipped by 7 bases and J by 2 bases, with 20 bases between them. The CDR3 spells CASGETGQSHTDTQYF. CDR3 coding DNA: TGTGCCAGCGGCGAGACCGGACAGAGCCACACAGATACGCAGTATTTT.

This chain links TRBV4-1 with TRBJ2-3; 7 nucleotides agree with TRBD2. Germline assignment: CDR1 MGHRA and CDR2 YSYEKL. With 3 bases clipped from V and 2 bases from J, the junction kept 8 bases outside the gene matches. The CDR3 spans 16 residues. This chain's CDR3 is CASSHVGAGITDTQYF. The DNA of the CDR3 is TGCGCCAGCAGCCACGTTGGAGCGGGGATCACAGATACGCAGTATTTT.

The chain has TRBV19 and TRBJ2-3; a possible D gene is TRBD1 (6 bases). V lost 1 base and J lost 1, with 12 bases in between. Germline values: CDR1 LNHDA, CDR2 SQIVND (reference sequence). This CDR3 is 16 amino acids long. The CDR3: CASSIVVGAGTDTQYF. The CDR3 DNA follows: TGTGCCAGTAGTATAGTTGTGGGGGCCGGCACAGATACGCAGTATTTT.

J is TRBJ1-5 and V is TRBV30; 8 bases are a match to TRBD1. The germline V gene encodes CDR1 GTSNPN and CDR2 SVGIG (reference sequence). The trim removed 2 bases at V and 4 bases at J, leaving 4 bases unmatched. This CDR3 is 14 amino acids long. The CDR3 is CAWSRNRGNQPQHF. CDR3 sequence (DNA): TGTGCCTGGAGTCGAAACAGGGGGAATCAGCCCCAGCATTTT.

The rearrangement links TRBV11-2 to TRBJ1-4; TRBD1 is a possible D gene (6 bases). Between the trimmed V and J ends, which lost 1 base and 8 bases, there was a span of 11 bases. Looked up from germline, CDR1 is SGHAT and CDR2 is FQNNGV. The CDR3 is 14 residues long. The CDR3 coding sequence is TGTGCCAGCAGCTTAGGGTCAGGGGTGGAAAAACTGTTTTTT. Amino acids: CASSLGSGVEKLFF. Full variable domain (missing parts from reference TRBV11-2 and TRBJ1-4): EAGVAQSPRYKIIEKRQSVAFWCNPISGHATLYWYQQILGQGPKLLIQFQNNGVVDDSQLPKDRFSAERLKGVDSTLKIQPAKLEDSAVYLCASSLGSGVEKLFFGSGTQLSVL.

CDR3 sequence: CASSPGLISNTGELFF. The CDR3 bases are TGCGCCAGCAGCCCCGGACTGATATCGAACACCGGGGAGCTGTTTTTT. V and J are TRBV5-1 and TRBJ2-2, with a possible D match to TRBD2 (5 bases). This CDR3 is 16 amino acids long. Germline lookup yields CDR1 SGHRS and CDR2 YFSETQ. V was clipped by 4 bases and J by 0 bases, with 13 bases between them.

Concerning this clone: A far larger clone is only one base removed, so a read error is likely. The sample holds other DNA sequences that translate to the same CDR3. In DNA, the CDR3 is TGTGCCAGCAGCTTCGGGACTTACGGAAACACTATATATTTT. Translated: CASSFGTYGNTIYF. The chain uses TRBV11-2 and TRBJ1-3; possible D gene TRBD1, 5 bases. CDR1 is SGHAT, CDR2 FQNNGV, per germline. This CDR3 contains 14 residues.

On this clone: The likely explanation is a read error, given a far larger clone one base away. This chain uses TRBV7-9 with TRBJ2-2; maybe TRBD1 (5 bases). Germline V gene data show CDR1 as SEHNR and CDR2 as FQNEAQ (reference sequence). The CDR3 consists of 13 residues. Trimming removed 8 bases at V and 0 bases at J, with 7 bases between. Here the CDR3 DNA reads TGTGCCAGCGGGGCAACGAACACCGGGGAGCTGTTTTTT. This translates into CASGATNTGELFF. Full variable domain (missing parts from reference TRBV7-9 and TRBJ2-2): DTGVSQNPRHKITKRGQNVTFRCDPISEHNRLYWYRQTLGQGPEFLTYFQNEAQLEKSRLLSDRFSAERPKGSFSTLEIQRTEQGDSAMYLCASGATNTGELFFGEGSRLTVL.

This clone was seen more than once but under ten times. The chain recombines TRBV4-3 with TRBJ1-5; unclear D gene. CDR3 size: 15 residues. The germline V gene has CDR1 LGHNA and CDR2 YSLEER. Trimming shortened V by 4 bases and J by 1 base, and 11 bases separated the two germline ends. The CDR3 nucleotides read TGCGCCAGCAGCCCCGACCCCACGAGCAATCAGCCCCAGCATTTT. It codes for CASSPDPTSNQPQHF.

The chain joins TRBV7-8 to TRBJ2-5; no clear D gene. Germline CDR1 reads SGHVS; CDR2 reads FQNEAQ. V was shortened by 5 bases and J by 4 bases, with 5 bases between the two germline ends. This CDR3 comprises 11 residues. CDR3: CASSPGETQYF. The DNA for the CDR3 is TGTGCCAGCAGCCCCGGAGAGACCCAGTACTTC.

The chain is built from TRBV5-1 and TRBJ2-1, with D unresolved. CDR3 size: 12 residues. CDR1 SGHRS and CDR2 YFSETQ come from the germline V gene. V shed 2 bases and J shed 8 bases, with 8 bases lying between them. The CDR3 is CASSFPRDEQFF. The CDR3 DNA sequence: TGCGCCAGCAGCTTCCCTAGGGATGAGCAGTTCTTC.

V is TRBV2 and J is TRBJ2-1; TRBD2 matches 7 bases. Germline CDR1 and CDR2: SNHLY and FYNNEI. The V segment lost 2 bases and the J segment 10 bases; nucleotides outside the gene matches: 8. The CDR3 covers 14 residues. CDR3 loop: CASSEFAGRDEQFF. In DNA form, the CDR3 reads TGTGCCAGCAGTGAATTCGCAGGGAGGGACGAGCAGTTCTTC.